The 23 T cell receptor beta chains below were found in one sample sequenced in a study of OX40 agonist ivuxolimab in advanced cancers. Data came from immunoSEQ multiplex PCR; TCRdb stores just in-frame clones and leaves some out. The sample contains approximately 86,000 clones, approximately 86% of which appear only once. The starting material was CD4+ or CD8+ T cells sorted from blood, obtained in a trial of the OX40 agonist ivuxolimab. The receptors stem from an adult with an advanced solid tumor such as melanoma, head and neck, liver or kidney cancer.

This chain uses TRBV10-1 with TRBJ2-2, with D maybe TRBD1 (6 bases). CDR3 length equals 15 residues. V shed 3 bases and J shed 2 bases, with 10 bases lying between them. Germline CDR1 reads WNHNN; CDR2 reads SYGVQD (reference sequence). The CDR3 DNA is TGCGCCAGCAGTGATGGGACAAGTAACACCGGGGAGCTGTTTTTT. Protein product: CASSDGTSNTGELFF.

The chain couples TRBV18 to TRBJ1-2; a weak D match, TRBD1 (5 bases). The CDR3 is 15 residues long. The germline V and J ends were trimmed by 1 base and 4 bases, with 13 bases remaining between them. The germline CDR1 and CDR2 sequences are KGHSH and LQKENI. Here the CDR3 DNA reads TGTGCCAGCTCACCACAAGGGCGGGGGAGCTATGGCTACACCTTC. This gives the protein CASSPQGRGSYGYTF.

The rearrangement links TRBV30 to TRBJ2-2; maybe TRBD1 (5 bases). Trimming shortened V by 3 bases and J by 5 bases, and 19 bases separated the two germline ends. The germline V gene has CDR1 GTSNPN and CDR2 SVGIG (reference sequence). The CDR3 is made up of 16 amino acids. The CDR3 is CAWRGRVVRPTGELFF. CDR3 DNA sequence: TGTGCCTGGAGGGGCAGGGTGGTTCGTCCGACCGGGGAGCTGTTTTTT.

The CDR3 DNA sequence: TGTGCCAGCAGTTTCCGGGGTTGGGATGGCTACACCTTC. The encoded protein is CASSFRGWDGYTF. The rearrangement joins TRBV27 to TRBJ1-2, with D unclear. CDR3 length: 13 residues. V was trimmed by 3 bases and J by 6 bases, leaving 11 bases between them. Germline CDR1 reads MNHEY; CDR2 reads SMNVEV (reference sequence).

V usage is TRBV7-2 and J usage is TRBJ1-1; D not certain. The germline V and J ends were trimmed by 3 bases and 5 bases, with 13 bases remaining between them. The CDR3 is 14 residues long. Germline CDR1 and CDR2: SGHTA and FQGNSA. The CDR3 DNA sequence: TGTGCCAGCAGCTTCACCGGGCTCCGAACTGAAGCTTTCTTT. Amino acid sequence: CASSFTGLRTEAFF.

The CDR3 protein is CASRRTGGLTEAFF. Here the CDR3 DNA reads TGTGCCAGCAGAAGAACAGGGGGACTCACTGAAGCTTTCTTT. The chain combines TRBV6-6 with TRBJ1-1; 8 positions match TRBD1. V lost 6 bases and J lost 4; bases outside the gene matches: 7. CDR3 length: 14 amino acids. Germline CDR1 is MNHNY and CDR2 is SVGAGI (reference sequence).

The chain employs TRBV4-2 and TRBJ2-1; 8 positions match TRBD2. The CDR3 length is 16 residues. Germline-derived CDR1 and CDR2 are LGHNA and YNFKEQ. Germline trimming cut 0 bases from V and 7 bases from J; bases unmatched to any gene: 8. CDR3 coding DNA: TGTGCCAGCAGCCAAGATAGCCAGCGGGAGAGGAATGAGCAGTTCTTC. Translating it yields CASSQDSQRERNEQFF.

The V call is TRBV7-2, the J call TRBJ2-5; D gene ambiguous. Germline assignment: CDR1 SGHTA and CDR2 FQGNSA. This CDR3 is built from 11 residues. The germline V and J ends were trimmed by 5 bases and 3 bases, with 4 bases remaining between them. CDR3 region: CASSIKETQYF. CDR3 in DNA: TGTGCCAGCAGCATCAAAGAGACCCAGTACTTC.

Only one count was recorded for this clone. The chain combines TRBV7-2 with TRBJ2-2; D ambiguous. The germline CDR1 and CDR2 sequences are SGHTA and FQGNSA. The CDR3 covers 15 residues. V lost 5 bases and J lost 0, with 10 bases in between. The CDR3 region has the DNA TGTGCCAGCAGCCCATTGGGTACGAACACCGGGGAGCTGTTTTTT. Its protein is CASSPLGTNTGELFF.

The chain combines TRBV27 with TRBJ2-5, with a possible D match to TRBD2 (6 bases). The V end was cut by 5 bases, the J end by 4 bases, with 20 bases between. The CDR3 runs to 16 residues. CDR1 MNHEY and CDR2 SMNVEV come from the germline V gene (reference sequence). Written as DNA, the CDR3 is TGTGCCAGCAGTCACTCGGGTCAAGGAGGGAGAGAGACCCAGTACTTC. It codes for CASSHSGQGGRETQYF.

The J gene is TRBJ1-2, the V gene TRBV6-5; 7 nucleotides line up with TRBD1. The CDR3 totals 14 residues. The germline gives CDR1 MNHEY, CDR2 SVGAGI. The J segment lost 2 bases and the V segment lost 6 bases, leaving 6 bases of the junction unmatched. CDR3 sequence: CASRLTGANYGYTF. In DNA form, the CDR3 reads TGTGCCAGCAGACTTACAGGGGCGAACTATGGCTACACCTTC.

CDR3 sequence: CSVSGSPGYTF. The CDR3 coding sequence is TGCAGCGTATCAGGGAGCCCTGGCTACACCTTC. The chain recombines TRBV29-1 with TRBJ1-2, with D possibly matching TRBD1 (5 bases). The CDR3 length is 11 residues. CDR1 SQVTM and CDR2 ANQGSEA come from the germline V gene. V lost 6 bases and J 7 bases, leaving 12 bases between the germline ends.

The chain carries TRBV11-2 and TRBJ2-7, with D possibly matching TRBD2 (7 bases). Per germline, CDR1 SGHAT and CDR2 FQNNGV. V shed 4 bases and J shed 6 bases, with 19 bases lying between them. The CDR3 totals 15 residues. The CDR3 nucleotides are TGTGCCAGCAGCTCACGGGGGGCTAGATCCGCCGAGCAGTACTTC. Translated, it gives CASSSRGARSAEQYF.

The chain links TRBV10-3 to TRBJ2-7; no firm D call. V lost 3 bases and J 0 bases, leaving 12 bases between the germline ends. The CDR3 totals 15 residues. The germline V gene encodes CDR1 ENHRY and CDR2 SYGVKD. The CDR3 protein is CAISDLGKGSYEQYF. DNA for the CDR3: TGTGCCATCAGTGATCTGGGGAAGGGCTCCTACGAGCAGTACTTC.

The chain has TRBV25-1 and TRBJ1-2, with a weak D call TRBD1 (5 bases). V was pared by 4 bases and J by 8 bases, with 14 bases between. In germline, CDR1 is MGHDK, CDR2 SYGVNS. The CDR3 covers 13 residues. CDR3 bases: TGTGCCAGCAGTGCCCGGGACGTCGGCGGCTACACCTTC. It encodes CASSARDVGGYTF.

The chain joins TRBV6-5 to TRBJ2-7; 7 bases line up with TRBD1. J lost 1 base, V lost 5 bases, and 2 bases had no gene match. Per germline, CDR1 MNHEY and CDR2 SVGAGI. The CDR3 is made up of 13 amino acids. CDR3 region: CASSTGASYEQYF. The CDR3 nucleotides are TGTGCCAGCAGTACAGGGGCTTCCTACGAGCAGTACTTC.

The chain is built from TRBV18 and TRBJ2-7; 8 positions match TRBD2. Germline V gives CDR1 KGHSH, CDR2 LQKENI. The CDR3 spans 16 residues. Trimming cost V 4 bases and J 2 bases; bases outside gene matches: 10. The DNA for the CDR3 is TGTGCCAGCTCACTAAGCCCAGCGGGAGTCCCCTACGAGCAGTACTTC. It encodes CASSLSPAGVPYEQYF.

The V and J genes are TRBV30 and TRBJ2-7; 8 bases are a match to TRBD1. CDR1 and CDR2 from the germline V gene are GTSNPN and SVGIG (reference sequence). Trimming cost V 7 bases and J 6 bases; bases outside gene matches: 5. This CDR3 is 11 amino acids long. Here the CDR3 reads CAFNRGVEQYF. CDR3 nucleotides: TGTGCCTTTAACAGGGGGGTCGAGCAGTACTTC.

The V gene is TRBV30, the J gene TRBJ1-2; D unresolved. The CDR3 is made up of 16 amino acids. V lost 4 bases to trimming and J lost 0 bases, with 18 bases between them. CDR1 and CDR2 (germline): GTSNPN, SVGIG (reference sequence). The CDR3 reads CAWNRDYNPSNYGYTF. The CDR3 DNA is TGTGCCTGGAACCGGGATTACAACCCCTCTAACTATGGCTACACCTTC.

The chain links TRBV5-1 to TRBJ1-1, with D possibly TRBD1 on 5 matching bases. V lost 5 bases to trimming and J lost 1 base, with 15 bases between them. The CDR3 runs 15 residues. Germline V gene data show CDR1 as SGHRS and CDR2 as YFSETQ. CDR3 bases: TGCGCCAGCAGATCTCCCGGGACTTCGAACACTGAAGCTTTCTTT. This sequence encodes CASRSPGTSNTEAFF.

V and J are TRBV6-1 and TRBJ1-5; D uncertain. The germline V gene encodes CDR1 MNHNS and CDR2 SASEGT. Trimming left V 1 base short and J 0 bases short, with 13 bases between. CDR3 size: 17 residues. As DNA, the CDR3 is TGTGCCAGCAGTGAAGAAGGCAGGCACTATAGCAATCAGCCCCAGCATTTT. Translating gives CASSEEGRHYSNQPQHF.

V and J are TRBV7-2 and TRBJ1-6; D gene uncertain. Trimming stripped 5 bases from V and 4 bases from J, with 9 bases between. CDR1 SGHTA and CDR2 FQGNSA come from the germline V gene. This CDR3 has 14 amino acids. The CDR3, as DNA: TGTGCCAGCAGCCCCAGGCAGTATAATTCACCCCTCCACTTT. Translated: CASSPRQYNSPLHF.

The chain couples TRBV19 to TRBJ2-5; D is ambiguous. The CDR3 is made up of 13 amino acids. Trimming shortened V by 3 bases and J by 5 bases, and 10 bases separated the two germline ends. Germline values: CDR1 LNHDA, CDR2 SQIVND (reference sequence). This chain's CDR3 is CASSMGQSETQYF. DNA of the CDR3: TGTGCCAGTAGTATGGGCCAGTCGGAGACCCAGTACTTC.